This T cell receptor beta chain is drawn from a study of blood T cell repertoires in COVID-19. Study-level information: Whether acute or convalescent, the COVID-19 samples came from the United States, Italy and Spain. PBMCs, B-cell-depleted T cells, or T cells were the source of the cDNA or gDNA that made up the material.

V lost 5 bases to trimming and J lost 3 bases, with 13 bases between them. Germline assignment: CDR1 SQVTM and CDR2 ANQGSEA. The CDR3 has 13 residues. As handled by the study authors: Estimates of nucleated cell counts were drawn from the amplification of reference gene primers. Libraries were prepared by immunoSEQ multiplex PCR; TCRdb keeps only in-frame clonotypes and omits some of them. V, J and clone size are those of that table, while D and trimming were read from the DNA. The table shows about 200,000 clones, with 65% to 85% occurring only once. The sample comprised peripheral blood. This sequence originates from a man between 35 and 55 years old with acute or convalescent COVID-19. The chain employs TRBV29-1 and TRBJ1-1, with a weak D call TRBD1 (6 bases). The CDR3 nucleotides are TGCAGCGTTCGGACAGAATTCGACACTGAAGCTTTCTTT. This translates into CSVRTEFDTEAFF.